A single sample gave rise to the 19 T cell receptor beta chains below, sequenced in a study of blood T cell repertoires in COVID-19 (TCRdb year 2020). The method behind the library was the immunoSEQ multiplex PCR assay. In TCRdb, the immuneACCESS table is reduced to in-frame sequences with V and J assigned. These tables do not hold every clone; where another copy was compared, an unresolved V gene accounts for under half, and the others remain unexplained. Recorded for this sample are approximately 170,000 clones; approximately 86% of them occurred a single time. The top ten clones comprise approximately 3.5% of the sample. Input material: peripheral blood. All receptors come from an older man with acute or convalescent COVID-19.

The chain carries TRBV7-2 and TRBJ1-6; no clear D gene. CDR1 is SGHTA and CDR2 is FQGNSA in the germline V gene. Trimming took 1 base from V and 8 from J, leaving 9 bases between them. The CDR3 contains 14 residues. In nucleotides, the CDR3 is TGTGCCAGCAGCTTAGTGAGGGAGGATTCACCCCTCCACTTT. It yields the protein CASSLVREDSPLHF.

This clone was counted once. The CDR3 is CASSRRGTSNQPQHF. The CDR3 coding sequence is TGTGCCAGCTCACGCCGGGGGACTAGCAATCAGCCCCAGCATTTT. The rearrangement links TRBV18 to TRBJ1-5; possibly TRBD1 for D (5 bases). Germline lookup yields CDR1 KGHSH and CDR2 LQKENI. V was clipped by 4 bases and J by 0 bases, with 10 bases between them. The CDR3 contains 15 residues.

This chain connects TRBV27 to TRBJ2-2; 8 positions agree with TRBD2. J lost 4 bases, V lost 7 bases, and 11 bases had no gene match. This CDR3 is built from 16 residues. In germline, CDR1 is MNHEY, CDR2 SMNVEV (reference sequence). The CDR3 nucleotides are TGTGCCAGCACCACCGGGCGGCTAGCGGGCACCGGGGAGCTGTTTTTT. Residues: CASTTGRLAGTGELFF.

This clone was seen only a few times. This rearrangement joins TRBV5-1 to TRBJ2-7; the D gene is possibly TRBD2 (6 bases). Germline assignment: CDR1 SGHRS and CDR2 YFSETQ. This CDR3 contains 13 residues. V was pared by 5 bases and J by 6 bases, with 15 bases between. CDR3 in amino acids: CASRVTAGGEQYF. DNA for the CDR3: TGCGCCAGCAGGGTTACAGCCGGGGGCGAGCAGTACTTC.

This clone was recorded a few times. This chain connects TRBV29-1 to TRBJ2-1, with D possibly being TRBD1 (6 bases). The CDR3 consists of 16 residues. Trimming took off 6 bases at V and 2 bases at J, with 20 bases between the two ends. The germline gives CDR1 SQVTM, CDR2 ANQGSEA. CDR3 loop: CSVYDPQGLTYNEQFF. The CDR3 DNA sequence: TGCAGCGTGTATGATCCCCAGGGGCTAACCTACAATGAGCAGTTCTTC.

V gene TRBV30 combines with J gene TRBJ2-2; 10 bases fit TRBD1. The CDR3 has 14 residues. The germline V gene encodes CDR1 GTSNPN and CDR2 SVGIG (reference sequence). V was clipped by 7 bases and J by 7 bases; unmatched bases: 9. This chain's CDR3 is CASTTGGLGGELFF. For the CDR3, the DNA is TGTGCCTCAACGACAGGGGGCCTGGGCGGGGAGCTGTTTTTT.

This chain connects TRBV10-3 to TRBJ2-3, with TRBD2 matching 13 bases. The J segment lost 1 base and the V segment lost 6 bases, leaving 4 bases of the junction unmatched. CDR1 is ENHRY, CDR2 SYGVKD, per germline. This CDR3 contains 16 residues. The CDR3 reads CAIRPGLAGGTDTQYF. In DNA form, the CDR3 reads TGTGCCATCAGGCCCGGACTAGCGGGGGGCACAGATACGCAGTATTTT.

V and J are TRBV28 and TRBJ1-2; D is perhaps TRBD1 (5 bases). The CDR3 is 16 residues long. Germline assignment: CDR1 MDHEN and CDR2 SYDVKM. Between the trimmed V and J ends, which lost 3 bases and 6 bases, there was a span of 20 bases. The CDR3 nucleotides read TGTGCCAGCAGTTTCCTGGGGCAGGGTTCATATAATGGCTACACCTTC. Protein: CASSFLGQGSYNGYTF.

V is TRBV6-1 and J is TRBJ2-5; tentatively, D is TRBD1 (6 bases). With 0 bases removed from V and 3 bases from J, the gap between germline ends came to 14 bases. CDR3 size: 16 residues. Germline V lookup: CDR1 MNHNS, CDR2 SASEGT. The CDR3 coding sequence is TGTGCCAGCAGTGAAGCGCGGACACAGGGAAAAGAGACCCAGTACTTC. This codes for CASSEARTQGKETQYF.

This sequence joins TRBV19 and TRBJ2-3; TRBD1 is a possible D gene (5 bases). Germline-derived CDR1 and CDR2 are LNHDA and SQIVND (reference sequence). V gave up 6 bases and J gave up 5 bases, with 15 bases separating them. CDR3 size: 14 residues. The CDR3 reads CASRWQGMGDTQYF. As DNA, the CDR3 is TGTGCCAGTAGGTGGCAGGGAATGGGAGATACGCAGTATTTT.

This chain connects TRBV4-2 to TRBJ2-3, with a tentative D call TRBD2 (6 bases). The CDR3 sequence is 17 residues long. V was cut by 1 base and J by 0 bases, with 14 bases left in between. The V gene's germline CDR1 is LGHNA and CDR2 YNFKEQ. CDR3 amino acids: CASSQAPGAGSTDTQYF. CDR3 nucleotide sequence: TGTGCCAGCAGCCAAGCCCCCGGGGCGGGGAGCACAGATACGCAGTATTTT.

This clone has a single count. The V and J genes are TRBV7-3 and TRBJ2-1, with 7 bases that match TRBD1. This CDR3 comprises 14 residues. Germline V lookup: CDR1 SGHTA, CDR2 FQGTGA. V was clipped by 4 bases and J by 2 bases; unmatched bases: 2. The CDR3 bases are TGTGCCAGCAGCTCGACAGGGACCTACAATGAGCAGTTCTTC. It translates to CASSSTGTYNEQFF.

The chain links TRBV6-5 to TRBJ1-4; D is ambiguous. CDR3 length: 14 amino acids. Per the germline V gene, CDR1 is MNHEY and CDR2 is SVGAGI. With 6 bases removed from V and 6 bases from J, the gap between germline ends came to 14 bases. The DNA of the CDR3 is TGTGCCAGCAGCTCCAATCTGAACTATGAAAAACTGTTTTTT. Protein product: CASSSNLNYEKLFF.

The gene calls are TRBV5-4 and TRBJ1-5; 7 positions match TRBD1. In germline, CDR1 is SGHNT, CDR2 YYREEE (reference sequence). J was trimmed by 4 bases and V by 7 bases; bases with no gene match: 5. The CDR3 contains 13 residues. CDR3 amino acids: CASSGDRNQPQHF. The CDR3 DNA reads as TGTGCCAGCTCCGGGGACAGAAATCAGCCCCAGCATTTT.

The V and J genes are TRBV19 and TRBJ2-7; TRBD1 matches at 10 bases. Germline CDR1 LNHDA, CDR2 SQIVND (reference sequence). Trimming took 8 bases from V and 3 from J; bases not matched to a gene: 7. This CDR3 is built from 14 residues. CDR3 nucleotide sequence: TGTGCCAGTGGGATGGGACAGGGGTACTACGAGCAGTACTTC. Its protein product is CASGMGQGYYEQYF. The variable domain in full, with the rest retrieved from reference TRBV19 and TRBJ2-7, is DGGITQSPKYLFRKEGQNVTLSCEQNLNHDAMYWYRQDPGQGLRLIYYSQIVNDFQKGDIAEGYSVSREKKESFPLTVTSAQKNPTAFYLCASGMGQGYYEQYFGPGTRLTVT.

This clone was recorded once. The chain recombines TRBV27 with TRBJ1-5, with D possibly being TRBD1 (5 bases). The V end lost 10 bases, the J end lost 5 bases, and 15 bases lay between the germline ends. Germline CDR1 and CDR2: MNHEY and SMNVEV (reference sequence). There are 13 residues in the CDR3. CDR3 sequence reads: CAIGGTRYQPQHF. The DNA for the CDR3 is TGTGCCATCGGGGGGACTAGATATCAGCCCCAGCATTTT.

This rearrangement joins TRBV6-5 to TRBJ1-4; D is undetermined. This CDR3 region has 11 residues. V was shortened by 7 bases and J by 13 bases, with 13 bases between the two germline ends. Germline CDR1 and CDR2: MNHEY and SVGAGI. The CDR3 bases are TGTGCCAGCACTCGACCCGGCGGACTGTTTTTT. Encoded protein: CASTRPGGLFF.

The chain has TRBV18 and TRBJ1-1, with D maybe TRBD1 (6 bases). The V and J ends lost 3 bases and 3 bases respectively, with 14 bases between them. Looked up from germline, CDR1 is KGHSH and CDR2 is LQKENI. This CDR3 has 15 amino acids. The CDR3 DNA sequence: TGTGCCAGCTCACCGCCAAAGGGACAAGACACTGAAGCTTTCTTT. It is translated as CASSPPKGQDTEAFF.

The chain combines TRBV4-1 with TRBJ2-5; no clear D gene. Trimming removed 2 bases from V and 0 bases from J, with 16 bases in between. Germline V gene data show CDR1 as MGHRA and CDR2 as YSYEKL. The CDR3 is 17 amino acids. CDR3 sequence: CASSQKSPPPYQETQYF. DNA of the CDR3: TGCGCCAGCAGCCAAAAGAGTCCTCCCCCGTACCAAGAGACCCAGTACTTC.